Following are 13 T cell receptor beta chains from one sample sequenced in a study of T cells in Graves' hyperthyroidism and ophthalmopathy. The CDR3 regions of TCR beta were amplified from RNA transcripts. First-round RT-PCR targeting the TCR CDR3 was performed with the HTBI primer set. TCRdb called the multiplex PCR reads again in MiXCR, with one record for every CDR3 protein. Here the sample spans over 300,000 distinct CDR3 sequences, around 13% being singletons. The sample taken for sequencing was blood. The source is a woman aged 55-70 years with Graves' hyperthyroidism.

In the case of this clonotype: One base away lies a much larger clone, so this may be a sequencing read error. This chain uses TRBV5-6 with TRBJ1-3, with a possible D match to TRBD1 (6 bases). The CDR3 consists of 14 residues. Germline V gene data show CDR1 as SGHDT and CDR2 as YYEEEE. This CDR3 reads CASFSQGTGNTTYF. As DNA, the CDR3 is TGTGCCAGCTTCTCACAGGGAACTGGAAACACCACATATTTT.

J is TRBJ1-4 and V is TRBV12-5; no firm D call. V was cut by 6 bases and J by 2 bases, with 13 bases left in between. Germline V gene data show CDR1 as LGHNT and CDR2 as FRNRAP. This CDR3 spans 15 amino acids. The CDR3 bases are TGTGCTAGTGGGGGTTCTCTCGGGACTAATGAAAAACTGTTTTTT. Protein: CASGGSLGTNEKLFF.

This clonotype was counted many times. The chain is built from TRBV2 and TRBJ2-3; 8 nucleotides line up with TRBD1. J gave up 5 bases and V 6 bases, and 7 bases lay outside the gene matches. This CDR3 has 14 residues. CDR1 SNHLY and CDR2 FYNNEI come from the germline V gene. CDR3 protein: CASSPGGGLDTQYF. The CDR3 DNA sequence: TGTGCCAGCAGCCCAGGGGGCGGGTTAGATACGCAGTATTTT.

In this sample, this clonotype turned up once. This rearrangement joins TRBV28 to TRBJ2-2; 8 bases agree with TRBD2. The germline gives CDR1 MDHEN, CDR2 SYDVKM. CDR3 length equals 16 residues. V gave up 4 bases and J gave up 6 bases; unmatched junction bases: 10. CDR3 region: CASSSAGGGDAGELFF. The DNA for the CDR3 is TGTGCCAGCAGTTCGGCCGGGGGGGGGGACGCCGGGGAGCTGTTTTTT.

The chain is built from TRBV20-1 and TRBJ2-7; 11 bases line up with TRBD2. Germline CDR1 is DFQATT and CDR2 is SNEGSKA (reference sequence). The V gene end was trimmed by 2 bases and the J gene end by 4 bases; junction bases not matched to a gene: 10. The CDR3 is made up of 16 amino acids. The CDR3 is CSARPWGLAEGYEQYF. CDR3 bases: TGCAGTGCTAGACCTTGGGGACTAGCGGAGGGATACGAGCAGTACTTC.

This clonotype has a handful of counts. The V call is TRBV10-2, the J call TRBJ2-5; D possibly uses TRBD1 or TRBD2 (7 bases each). V shed 6 bases and J shed 4 bases, with 24 bases lying between them. CDR3 length: 17 residues. Germline lookup yields CDR1 WSHSY and CDR2 SAAADI. CDR3 sequence (DNA): TGCGCCAGCAGGGGCGCTGTGGGAGGGGGCAGTGGAGAGACCCAGTACTTC. Its translation: CASRGAVGGGSGETQYF.

This clonotype was recorded a few times. V usage is TRBV12-3 or TRBV12-4 and J usage is TRBJ1-5; a weak D match, TRBD1 (6 bases). V was shortened by 6 bases and J by 5 bases, with 11 bases between the two germline ends. The CDR3 loop spans 13 amino acids. CDR3 nucleotides: TGTGCCAGCAGCGGACAGCGATATCAGCCCCAGCATTTT. Amino acid sequence: CASSGQRYQPQHF.

This clonotype was counted ten times or more. The V and J genes are TRBV28 and TRBJ2-7; 8 bases align to TRBD1. V was clipped by 4 bases and J by 1 base; unmatched bases: 9. Germline CDR1 and CDR2: MDHEN and SYDVKM. There are 16 residues in the CDR3. The CDR3 sequence is CASSSPGQGRSYEQYF. The DNA for the CDR3 is TGTGCCAGCAGTTCCCCAGGACAGGGTAGGTCCTACGAGCAGTACTTC. Full variable domain (outside the CDR3, taken from reference TRBV28 and TRBJ2-7): DVKVTQSSRYLVKRTGEKVFLECVQDMDHENMFWYRQDPGLGLRLIYFSYDVKMKEKGDIPEGYSVSREKKERFSLILESASTNQTSMYLCASSSPGQGRSYEQYFGPGTRLTVT.

This clonotype was recorded a few times. The rearrangement links TRBV5-6 to TRBJ1-2, with 7 bases that match TRBD1. V lost 3 bases and J lost 4; bases outside the gene matches: 12. The germline CDR1 and CDR2 sequences are SGHDT and YYEEEE. CDR3 size: 16 residues. As DNA, the CDR3 is TGTGCCAGCAGCTCTACAGACACAGGGGACCGCTATGGCTACACCTTC. Protein product: CASSSTDTGDRYGYTF.

V is TRBV25-1 and J is TRBJ2-1; TRBD1 might be the D (5 bases). This CDR3 has 15 amino acids. V was cut by 3 bases and J by 3 bases, with 12 bases left in between. Germline V gene data show CDR1 as MGHDK and CDR2 as SYGVNS. The DNA of the CDR3 is TGTGCCAGCAGTGACAGGGCCCCGGGCTACAATGAGCAGTTCTTC. Its translation is CASSDRAPGYNEQFF.

This clonotype has a count of ten or more. The chain uses TRBV2 and TRBJ2-7; 13 bases match TRBD2. Per the germline V gene, CDR1 is SNHLY and CDR2 is FYNNEI. The CDR3 spans 14 residues. Losses at the gene ends were 7 bases for V and 3 bases for J; bases not matched to a gene: 3. The CDR3 bases are TGTGCCAGCACCCGACTAGCGGGAGGCTACGAGCAGTACTTC. Translated, it gives CASTRLAGGYEQYF.

This clonotype has at least ten counts. The rearrangement joins TRBV6-1 to TRBJ1-1; D perhaps matches TRBD1 (6 bases). The CDR3 is 14 residues long. CDR1 MNHNS and CDR2 SASEGT come from the germline V gene. V was cut by 4 bases and J by 4 bases, with 13 bases left in between. CDR3 DNA sequence: TGTGCCAGCAGTGGCGGAGGGGGTACCACTGAAGCTTTCTTT. Its translation is CASSGGGGTTEAFF.

A note on this clonotype: A much larger clone differs by one base, so this may be a read error. V is TRBV2 and J is TRBJ2-7, with D perhaps being TRBD1 or TRBD2 (6 bases each). The CDR3 is 17 residues long. Germline V gene sequence: CDR1 SNHLY, CDR2 FYNNEI. This chain's CDR3 is CTSTPRGGQAASYEQYF. CDR3 DNA sequence: TGTACCAGCACCCCCCGAGGGGGGCAAGCCGCGTCCTACGAGCAGTACTTC. Using reference TRBV2 and TRBJ2-7 for the parts outside the CDR3, the full variable domain is EPEVTQTPSHQVTQMGQEVILRCVPISNHLYFYWYRQILGQKVEFLVSFYNNEISEKSEIFDDQFSVERPDGSNFTLKIRSTKLEDSAMYFCTSTPRGGQAASYEQYFGPGTRLTVT.